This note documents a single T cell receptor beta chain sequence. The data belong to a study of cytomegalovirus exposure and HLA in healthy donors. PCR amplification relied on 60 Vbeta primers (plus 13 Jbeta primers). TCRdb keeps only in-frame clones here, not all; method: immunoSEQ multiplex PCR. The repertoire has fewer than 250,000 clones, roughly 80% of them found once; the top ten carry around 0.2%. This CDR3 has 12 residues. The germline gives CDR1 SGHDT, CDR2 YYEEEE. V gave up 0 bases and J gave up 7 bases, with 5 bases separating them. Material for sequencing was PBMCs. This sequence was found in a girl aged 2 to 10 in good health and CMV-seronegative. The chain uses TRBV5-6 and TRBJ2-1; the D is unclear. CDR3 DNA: TGTGCCAGCAGCTTGGTAGTGAATGAGCAGTTCTTC. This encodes CASSLVVNEQFF.